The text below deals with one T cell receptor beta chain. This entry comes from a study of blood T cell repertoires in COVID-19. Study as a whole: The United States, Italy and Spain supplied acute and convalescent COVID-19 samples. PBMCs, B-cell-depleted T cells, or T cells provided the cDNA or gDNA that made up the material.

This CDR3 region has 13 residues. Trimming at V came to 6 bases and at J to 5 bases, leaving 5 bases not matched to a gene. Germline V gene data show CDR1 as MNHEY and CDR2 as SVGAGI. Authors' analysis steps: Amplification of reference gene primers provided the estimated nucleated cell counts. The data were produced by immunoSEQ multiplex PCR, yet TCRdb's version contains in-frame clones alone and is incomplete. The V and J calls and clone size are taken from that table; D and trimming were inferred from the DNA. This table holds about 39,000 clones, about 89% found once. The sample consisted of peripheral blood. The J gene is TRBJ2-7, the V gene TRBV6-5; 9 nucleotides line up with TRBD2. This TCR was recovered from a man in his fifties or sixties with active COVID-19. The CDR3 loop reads CASRPAGGHEQYF. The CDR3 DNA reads TGTGCCAGCAGGCCAGCGGGGGGCCACGAGCAGTACTTC.